This T cell receptor (beta chain) is drawn from a study of cytomegalovirus exposure and HLA in healthy donors. Overall study results and limits: HLA restriction was apparent for most CMV-associated TCR beta chains in a later analysis. Three CMV-associated chains proved CMV antigen-specific in vitro. TCR beta V segments were, for the most part, productive about 90% or about 30% of the time in an earlier analysis. Roughly 170 TCR beta chains were listed as cytomegalovirus-associated.

From germline, CDR1 is LNHDA and CDR2 SQIVND (reference sequence). The CDR3 is made up of 15 amino acids. V was trimmed by 1 base and J by 12 bases, leaving 21 bases between them. The study ran its PCR with 60 Vbeta and 13 Jbeta primers. Sequenced by immunoSEQ multiplex PCR; TCRdb stores in-frame clones only, minus some. This sample yields 50,000 to 75,000 clones, of which over 60% are seen a single time; 6.8% belongs to the top ten. This clone was detected only once. Its matching antigen is unknown. The rearrangement links TRBV19 to TRBJ1-2; D call uncertain. This TCR was sampled from a man aged 25-45 years in good health and CMV-seropositive. Sequences were obtained from PBMCs. The CDR3: CASSIGGSKQRVDTF. For the CDR3, the DNA is TGTGCCAGTAGTATAGGCGGATCTAAGCAACGTGTCGACACCTTC.